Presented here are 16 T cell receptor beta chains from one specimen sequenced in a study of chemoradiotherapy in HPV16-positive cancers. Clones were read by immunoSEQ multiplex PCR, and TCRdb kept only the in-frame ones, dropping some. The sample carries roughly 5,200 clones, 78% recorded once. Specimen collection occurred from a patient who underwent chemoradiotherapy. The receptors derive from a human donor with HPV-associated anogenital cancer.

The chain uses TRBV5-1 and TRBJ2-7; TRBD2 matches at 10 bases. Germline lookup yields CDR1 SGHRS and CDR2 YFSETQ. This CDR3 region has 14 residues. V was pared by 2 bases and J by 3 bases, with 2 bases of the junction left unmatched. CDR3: CASSFSSGSYEQYF. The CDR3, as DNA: TGCGCCAGCAGCTTCTCTAGCGGGAGCTACGAGCAGTACTTC. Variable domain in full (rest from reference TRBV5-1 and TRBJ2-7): KAGVTQTPRYLIKTRGQQVTLSCSPISGHRSVSWYQQTPGQGLQFLFEYFSETQRNKGNFPGRFSGRQFSNSRSEMNVSTLELGDSALYLCASSFSSGSYEQYFGPGTRLTVT.

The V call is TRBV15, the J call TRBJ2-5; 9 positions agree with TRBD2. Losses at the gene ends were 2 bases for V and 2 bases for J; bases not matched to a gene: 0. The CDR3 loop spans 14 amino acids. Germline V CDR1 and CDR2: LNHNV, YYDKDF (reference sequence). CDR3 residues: CATSRLAGQETQYF. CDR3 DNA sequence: TGTGCCACCAGCAGACTAGCGGGGCAAGAGACCCAGTACTTC. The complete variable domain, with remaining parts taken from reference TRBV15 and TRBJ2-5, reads DAMVIQNPRYQVTQFGKPVTLSCSQTLNHNVMYWYQQKSSQAPKLLFHYYDKDFNNEADTPDNFQSRRPNTSFCFLDIRSPGLGDTAMYLCATSRLAGQETQYFGPGTRLLVL.

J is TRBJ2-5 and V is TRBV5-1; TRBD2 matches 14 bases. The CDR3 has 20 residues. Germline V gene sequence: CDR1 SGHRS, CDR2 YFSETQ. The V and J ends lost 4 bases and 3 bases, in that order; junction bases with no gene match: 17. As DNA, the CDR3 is TGCGCCAGCAGCCGGCGCTCGGGACTAGCGGGAGTCGGGGGAGAAGAGACCCAGTACTTC. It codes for CASSRRSGLAGVGGEETQYF. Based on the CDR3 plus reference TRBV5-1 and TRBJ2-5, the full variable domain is KAGVTQTPRYLIKTRGQQVTLSCSPISGHRSVSWYQQTPGQGLQFLFEYFSETQRNKGNFPGRFSGRQFSNSRSEMNVSTLELGDSALYLCASSRRSGLAGVGGEETQYFGPGTRLLVL.

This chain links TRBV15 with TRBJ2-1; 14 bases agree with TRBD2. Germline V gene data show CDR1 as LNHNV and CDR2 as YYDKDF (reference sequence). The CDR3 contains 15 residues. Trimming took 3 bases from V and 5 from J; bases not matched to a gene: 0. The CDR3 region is CATSRGLAGDNEQFF. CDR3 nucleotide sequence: TGTGCCACCAGCAGGGGACTAGCGGGGGACAATGAGCAGTTCTTC.

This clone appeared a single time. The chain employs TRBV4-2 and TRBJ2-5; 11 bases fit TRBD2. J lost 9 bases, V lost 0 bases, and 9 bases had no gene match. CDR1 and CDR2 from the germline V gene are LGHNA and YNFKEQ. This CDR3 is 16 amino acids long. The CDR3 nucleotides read TGTGCCAGCAGCCAAGATGGGGCTAGCGGGGGGTGGGCCCAGTACTTC. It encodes CASSQDGASGGWAQYF.

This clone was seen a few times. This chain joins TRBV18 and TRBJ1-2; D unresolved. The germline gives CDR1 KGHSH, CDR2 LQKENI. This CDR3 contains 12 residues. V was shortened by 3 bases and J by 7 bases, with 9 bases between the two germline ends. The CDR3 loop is CASSPRESGYTF. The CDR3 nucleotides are TGTGCCAGCTCACCCAGAGAATCTGGCTACACCTTC.

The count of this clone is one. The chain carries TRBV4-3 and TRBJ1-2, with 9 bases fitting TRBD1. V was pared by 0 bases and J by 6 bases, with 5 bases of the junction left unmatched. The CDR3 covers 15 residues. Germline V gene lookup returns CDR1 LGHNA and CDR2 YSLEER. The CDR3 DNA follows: TGCGCCAGCAGCCAAGATGGGAGGACAGGGGATGGCTACACCTTC. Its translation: CASSQDGRTGDGYTF.

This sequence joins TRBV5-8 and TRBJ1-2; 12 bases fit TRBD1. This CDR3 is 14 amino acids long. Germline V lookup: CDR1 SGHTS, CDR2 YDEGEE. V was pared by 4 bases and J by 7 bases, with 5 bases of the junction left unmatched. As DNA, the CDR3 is TGTGCCAGCAGCCCCGGGACAGGGGGCTTTGGCTACACCTTC. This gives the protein CASSPGTGGFGYTF.

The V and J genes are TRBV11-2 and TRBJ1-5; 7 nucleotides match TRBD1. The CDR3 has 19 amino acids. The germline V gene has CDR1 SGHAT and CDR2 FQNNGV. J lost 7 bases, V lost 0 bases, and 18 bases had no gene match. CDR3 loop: CASSLDSEGAQGRGQPQHF. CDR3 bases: TGTGCCAGCAGCTTAGATTCCGAGGGGGCACAGGGGCGGGGGCAGCCCCAGCATTTT.

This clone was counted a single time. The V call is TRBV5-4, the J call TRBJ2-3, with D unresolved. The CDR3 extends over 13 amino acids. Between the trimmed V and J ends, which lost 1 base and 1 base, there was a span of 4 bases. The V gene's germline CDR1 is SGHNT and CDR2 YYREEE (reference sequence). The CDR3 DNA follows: TGTGCCAGCAGCTTGCTGGGCACAGATACGCAGTATTTT. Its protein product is CASSLLGTDTQYF.

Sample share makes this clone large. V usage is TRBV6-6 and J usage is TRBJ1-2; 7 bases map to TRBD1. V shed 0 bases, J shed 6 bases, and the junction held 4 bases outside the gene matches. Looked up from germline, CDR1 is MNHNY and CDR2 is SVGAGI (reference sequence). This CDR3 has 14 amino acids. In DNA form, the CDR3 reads TGTGCCAGCAGTTACTCGCCAGGGGGGGATGGCTACACCTTC. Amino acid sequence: CASSYSPGGDGYTF.

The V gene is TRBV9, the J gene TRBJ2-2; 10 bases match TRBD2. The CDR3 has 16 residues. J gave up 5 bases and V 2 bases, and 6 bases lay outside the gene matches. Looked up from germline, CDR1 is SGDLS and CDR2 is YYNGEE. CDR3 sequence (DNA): TGTGCCAGCAGCGTTTTTAATAGCGGGGGGACCGGGGAGCTGTTTTTT. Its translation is CASSVFNSGGTGELFF.

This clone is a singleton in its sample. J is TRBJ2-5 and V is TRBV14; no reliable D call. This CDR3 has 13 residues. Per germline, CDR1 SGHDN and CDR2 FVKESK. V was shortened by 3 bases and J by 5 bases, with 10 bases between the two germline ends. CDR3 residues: CASSHAPRETQYF. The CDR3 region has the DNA TGTGCCAGCAGCCATGCTCCAAGGGAGACCCAGTACTTC.

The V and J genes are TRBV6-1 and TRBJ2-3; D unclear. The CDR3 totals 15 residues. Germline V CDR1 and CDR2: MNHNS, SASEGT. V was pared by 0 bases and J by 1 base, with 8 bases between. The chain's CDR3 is CASSEAARGTDTQYF. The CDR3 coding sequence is TGTGCCAGCAGTGAAGCGGCTCGGGGCACAGATACGCAGTATTTT.

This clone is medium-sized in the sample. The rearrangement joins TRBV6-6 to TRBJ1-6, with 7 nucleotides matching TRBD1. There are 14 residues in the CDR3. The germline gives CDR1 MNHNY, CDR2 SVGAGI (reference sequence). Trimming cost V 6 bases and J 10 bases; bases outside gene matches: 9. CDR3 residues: CASRQPTGSSPLHF. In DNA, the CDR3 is TGTGCCAGCAGGCAGCCGACAGGGTCCTCACCCCTCCACTTT.

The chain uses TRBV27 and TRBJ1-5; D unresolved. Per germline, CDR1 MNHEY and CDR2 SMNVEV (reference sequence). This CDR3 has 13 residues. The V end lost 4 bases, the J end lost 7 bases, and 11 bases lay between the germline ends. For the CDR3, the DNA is TGTGCCAGCAGTTCTCGGACCGGGCAGCCCCAGCATTTT. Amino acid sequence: CASSSRTGQPQHF.